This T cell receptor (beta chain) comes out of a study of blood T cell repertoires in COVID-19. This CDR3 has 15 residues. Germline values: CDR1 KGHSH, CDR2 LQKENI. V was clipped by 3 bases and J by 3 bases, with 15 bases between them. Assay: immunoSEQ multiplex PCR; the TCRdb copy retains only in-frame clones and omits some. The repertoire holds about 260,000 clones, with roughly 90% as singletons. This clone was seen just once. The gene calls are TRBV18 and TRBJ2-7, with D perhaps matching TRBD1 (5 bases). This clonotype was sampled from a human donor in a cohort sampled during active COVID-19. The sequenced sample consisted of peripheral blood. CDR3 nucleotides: TGTGCCAGCTCACCCCAGGAAGGGGTCAGCTACGAGCAGTACTTC. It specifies CASSPQEGVSYEQYF.